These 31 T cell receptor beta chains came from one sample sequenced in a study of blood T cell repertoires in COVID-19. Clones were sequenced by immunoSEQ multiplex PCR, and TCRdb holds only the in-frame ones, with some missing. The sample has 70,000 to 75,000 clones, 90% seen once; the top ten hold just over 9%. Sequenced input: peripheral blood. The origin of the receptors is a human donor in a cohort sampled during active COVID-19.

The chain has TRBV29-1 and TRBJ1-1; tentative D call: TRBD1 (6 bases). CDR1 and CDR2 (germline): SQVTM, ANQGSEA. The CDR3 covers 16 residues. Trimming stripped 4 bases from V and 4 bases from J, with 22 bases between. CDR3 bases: TGCAGCGTTGTAACAGGGACCTACCTCCTGGGCACTGAAGCTTTCTTT. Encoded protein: CSVVTGTYLLGTEAFF.

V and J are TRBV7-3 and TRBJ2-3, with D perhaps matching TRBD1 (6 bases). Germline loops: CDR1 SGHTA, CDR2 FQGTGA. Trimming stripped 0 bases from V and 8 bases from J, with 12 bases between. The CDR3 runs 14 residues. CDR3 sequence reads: CASSLTGVGGTQYF. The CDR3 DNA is TGTGCCAGCAGCTTAACGGGAGTAGGGGGTACGCAGTATTTT.

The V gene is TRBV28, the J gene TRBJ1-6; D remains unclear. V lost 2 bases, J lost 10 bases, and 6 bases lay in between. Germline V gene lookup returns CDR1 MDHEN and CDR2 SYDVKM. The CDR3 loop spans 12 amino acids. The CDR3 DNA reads TGTGCCAGCAGTTTAAGTAGCTCACCCCTCCACTTT. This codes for CASSLSSSPLHF.

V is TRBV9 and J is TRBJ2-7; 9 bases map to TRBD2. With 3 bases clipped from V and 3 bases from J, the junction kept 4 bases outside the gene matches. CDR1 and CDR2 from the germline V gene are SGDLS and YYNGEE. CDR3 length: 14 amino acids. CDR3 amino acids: CASSDSGRIYEQYF. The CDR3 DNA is TGTGCCAGCAGCGACAGCGGGAGGATCTACGAGCAGTACTTC.

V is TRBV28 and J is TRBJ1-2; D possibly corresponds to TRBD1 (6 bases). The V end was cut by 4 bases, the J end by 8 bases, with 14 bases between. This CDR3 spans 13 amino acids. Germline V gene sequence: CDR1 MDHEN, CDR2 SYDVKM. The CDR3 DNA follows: TGTGCCAGCAGTTCGACAGGCCCCCGGGGCTACACCTTC. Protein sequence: CASSSTGPRGYTF.

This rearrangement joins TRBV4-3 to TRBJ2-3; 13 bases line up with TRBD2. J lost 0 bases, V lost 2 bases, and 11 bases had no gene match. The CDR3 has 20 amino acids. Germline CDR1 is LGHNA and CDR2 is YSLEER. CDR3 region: CASSQPIGTSGIPSTDTQYF. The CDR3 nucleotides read TGCGCCAGCAGCCAACCTATAGGGACTAGCGGGATACCGAGCACAGATACGCAGTATTTT.

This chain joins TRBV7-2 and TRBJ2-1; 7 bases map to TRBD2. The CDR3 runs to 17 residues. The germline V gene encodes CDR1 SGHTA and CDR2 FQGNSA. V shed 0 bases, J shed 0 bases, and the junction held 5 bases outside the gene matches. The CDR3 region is CASSLALGGSSYNEQFF. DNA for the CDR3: TGTGCCAGCAGCTTAGCGCTCGGCGGGAGCTCCTACAATGAGCAGTTCTTC.

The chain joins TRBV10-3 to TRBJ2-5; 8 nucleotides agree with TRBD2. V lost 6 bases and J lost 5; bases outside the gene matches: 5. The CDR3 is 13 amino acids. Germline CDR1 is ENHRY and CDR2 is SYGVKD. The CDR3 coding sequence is TGTGCCATCAGCGGGACTAGAGGGGAGACCCAGTACTTC. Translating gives CAISGTRGETQYF.

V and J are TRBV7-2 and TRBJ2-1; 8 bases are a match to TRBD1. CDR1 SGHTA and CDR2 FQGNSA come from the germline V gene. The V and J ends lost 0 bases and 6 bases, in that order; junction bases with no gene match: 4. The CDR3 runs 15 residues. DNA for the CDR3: TGTGCCAGCAGCTTAGCTGGCCAGGGGGCCAATGAGCAGTTCTTC. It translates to CASSLAGQGANEQFF.

CDR3 loop: CASSRPGLSSYEQYF. The CDR3 coding sequence is TGTGCCAGCAGTAGGCCGGGACTCTCTTCTTACGAGCAGTACTTC. This chain connects TRBV11-2 to TRBJ2-7, with D maybe TRBD2 (6 bases). The CDR3 totals 15 residues. Germline V gives CDR1 SGHAT, CDR2 FQNNGV. Deletions cut 6 bases from V and 4 bases from J, with 19 bases between.

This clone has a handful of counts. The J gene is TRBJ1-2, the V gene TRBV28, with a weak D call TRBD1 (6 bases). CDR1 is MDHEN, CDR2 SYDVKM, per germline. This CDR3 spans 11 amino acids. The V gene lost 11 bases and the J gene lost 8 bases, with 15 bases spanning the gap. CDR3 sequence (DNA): TGTGCCTCCGCGGGGGCCTGGGGCTACACCTTC. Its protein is CASAGAWGYTF.

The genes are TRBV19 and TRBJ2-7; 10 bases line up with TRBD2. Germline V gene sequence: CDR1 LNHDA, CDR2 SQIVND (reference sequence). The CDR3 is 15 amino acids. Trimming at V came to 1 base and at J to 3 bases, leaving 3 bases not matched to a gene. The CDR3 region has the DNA TGTGCCAGTAGTATAGGTCCTAGCGGGAGCTACGAGCAGTACTTC. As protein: CASSIGPSGSYEQYF. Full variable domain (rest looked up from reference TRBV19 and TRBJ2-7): DGGITQSPKYLFRKEGQNVTLSCEQNLNHDAMYWYRQDPGQGLRLIYYSQIVNDFQKGDIAEGYSVSREKKESFPLTVTSAQKNPTAFYLCASSIGPSGSYEQYFGPGTRLTVT.

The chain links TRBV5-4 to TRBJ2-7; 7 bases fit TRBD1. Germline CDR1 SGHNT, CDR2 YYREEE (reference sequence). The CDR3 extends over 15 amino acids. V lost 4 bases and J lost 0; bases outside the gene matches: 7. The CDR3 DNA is TGTGCCAGCAGCGTGGACAGGTGGAGCTCCTACGAGCAGTACTTC. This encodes CASSVDRWSSYEQYF. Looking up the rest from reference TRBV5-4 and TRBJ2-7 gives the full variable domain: ETGVTQSPTHLIKTRGQQVTLRCSSQSGHNTVSWYQQALGQGPQFIFQYYREEENGRGNFPPRFSGLQFPNYSSELNVNALELDDSALYLCASSVDRWSSYEQYFGPGTRLTVT.

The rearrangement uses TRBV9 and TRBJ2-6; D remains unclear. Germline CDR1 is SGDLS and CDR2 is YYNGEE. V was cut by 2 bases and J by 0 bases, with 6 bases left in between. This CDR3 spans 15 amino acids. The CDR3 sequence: CASSVWASGANVLTF. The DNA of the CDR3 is TGTGCCAGCAGCGTTTGGGCCTCTGGGGCCAACGTCCTGACTTTC.

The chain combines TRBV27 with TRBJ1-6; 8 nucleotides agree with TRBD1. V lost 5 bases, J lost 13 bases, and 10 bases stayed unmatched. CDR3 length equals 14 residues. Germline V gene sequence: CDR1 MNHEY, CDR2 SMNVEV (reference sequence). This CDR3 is CASSLGTGFTPLHF. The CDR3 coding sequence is TGTGCCAGCAGTCTCGGGACAGGCTTTACCCCCCTCCACTTT.

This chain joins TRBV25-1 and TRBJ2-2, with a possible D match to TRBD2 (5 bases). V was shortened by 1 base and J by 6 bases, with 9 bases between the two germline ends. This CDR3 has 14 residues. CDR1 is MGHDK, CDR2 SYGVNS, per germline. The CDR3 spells CASSEWAGAGELFF. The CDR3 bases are TGTGCCAGCAGTGAATGGGCGGGCGCCGGGGAGCTGTTTTTT.

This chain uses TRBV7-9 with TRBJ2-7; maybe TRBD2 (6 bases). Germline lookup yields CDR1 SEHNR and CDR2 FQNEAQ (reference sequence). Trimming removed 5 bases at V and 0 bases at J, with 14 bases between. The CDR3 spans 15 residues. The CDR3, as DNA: TGTGCCAGCAGCCCTACTACCGGGAGCTCCTACGAGCAGTACTTC. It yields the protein CASSPTTGSSYEQYF.

CDR3 nucleotides: TGTGCCAGCAGCGTATTCCCAGGGGCCGACTCTGGAAACACCATATATTTT. Translated: CASSVFPGADSGNTIYF. This chain uses TRBV9 with TRBJ1-3; TRBD1 is a possible D gene (6 bases). Germline values: CDR1 SGDLS, CDR2 YYNGEE. This CDR3 is 17 amino acids long. Trimming stripped 1 base from V and 0 bases from J, with 14 bases between.

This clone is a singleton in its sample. Here the CDR3 reads CASSQGAGVNEQFF. CDR3 nucleotide sequence: TGCGCCAGCAGCCAAGGAGCGGGAGTCAATGAGCAGTTCTTC. The chain carries TRBV4-3 and TRBJ2-1; 8 positions agree with TRBD2. Losses at the gene ends were 1 base for V and 6 bases for J; bases not matched to a gene: 2. Per the germline V gene, CDR1 is LGHNA and CDR2 is YSLEER. The CDR3 is 14 residues long.

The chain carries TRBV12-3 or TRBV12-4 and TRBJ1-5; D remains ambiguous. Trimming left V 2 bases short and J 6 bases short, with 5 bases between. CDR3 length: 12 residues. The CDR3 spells CASSLSSQPQHF. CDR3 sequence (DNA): TGTGCCAGCAGTTTATCGAGTCAGCCCCAGCATTTT.

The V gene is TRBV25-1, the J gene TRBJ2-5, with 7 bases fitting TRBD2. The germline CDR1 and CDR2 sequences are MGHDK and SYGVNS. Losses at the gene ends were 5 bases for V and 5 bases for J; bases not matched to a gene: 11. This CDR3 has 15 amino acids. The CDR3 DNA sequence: TGTGCCAGCAGTATGGGGGACTACCTTGGGGAGACCCAGTACTTC. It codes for CASSMGDYLGETQYF.

CDR3 nucleotide sequence: TGTGCCAGCAGCGTAGGGCTAGCGGGAGCGGAGACCCAGTACTTC. It is translated as CASSVGLAGAETQYF. This chain joins TRBV9 and TRBJ2-5, with TRBD2 matching over 10 bases. This CDR3 contains 15 residues. With V trimmed by 0 bases and J by 5 bases, 4 bases remained unmatched. The germline CDR1 and CDR2 sequences are SGDLS and YYNGEE.

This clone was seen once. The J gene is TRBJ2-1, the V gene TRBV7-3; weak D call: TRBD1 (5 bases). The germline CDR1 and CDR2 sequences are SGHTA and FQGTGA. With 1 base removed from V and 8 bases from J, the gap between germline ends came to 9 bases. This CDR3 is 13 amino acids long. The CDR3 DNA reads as TGTGCCAGCAGCTTAAAGGGGAATCATGAGCAGTTCTTC. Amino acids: CASSLKGNHEQFF.

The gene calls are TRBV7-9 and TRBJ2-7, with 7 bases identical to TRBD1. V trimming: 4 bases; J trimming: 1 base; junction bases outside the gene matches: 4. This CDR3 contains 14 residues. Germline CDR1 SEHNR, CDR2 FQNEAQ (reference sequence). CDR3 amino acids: CASSSGTESYEQYF. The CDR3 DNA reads TGTGCCAGCAGCTCCGGGACAGAGTCCTACGAGCAGTACTTC. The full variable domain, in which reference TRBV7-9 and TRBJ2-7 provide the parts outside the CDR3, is DTGVSQNPRHKITKRGQNVTFRCDPISEHNRLYWYRQTLGQGPEFLTYFQNEAQLEKSRLLSDRFSAERPKGSFSTLEIQRTEQGDSAMYLCASSSGTESYEQYFGPGTRLTVT.

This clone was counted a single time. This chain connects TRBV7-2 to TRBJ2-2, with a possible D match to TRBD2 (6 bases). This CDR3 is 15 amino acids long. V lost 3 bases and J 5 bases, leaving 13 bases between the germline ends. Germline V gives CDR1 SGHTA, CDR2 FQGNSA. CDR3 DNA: TGTGCCAGCAGCTTTCAGAAAGGGAGGACCGGGGAGCTGTTTTTT. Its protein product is CASSFQKGRTGELFF.

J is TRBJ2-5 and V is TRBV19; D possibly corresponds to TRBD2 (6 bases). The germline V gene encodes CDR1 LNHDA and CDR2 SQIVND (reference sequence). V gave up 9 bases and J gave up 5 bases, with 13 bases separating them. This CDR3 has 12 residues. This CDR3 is CASGTPRETQYF. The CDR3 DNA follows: TGTGCCAGCGGGACTCCCCGGGAGACCCAGTACTTC.

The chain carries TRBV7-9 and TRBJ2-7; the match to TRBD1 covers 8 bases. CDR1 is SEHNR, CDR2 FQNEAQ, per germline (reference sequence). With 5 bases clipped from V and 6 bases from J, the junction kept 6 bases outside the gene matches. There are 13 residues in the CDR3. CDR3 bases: TGTGCCAGCAGCCCTGAAACAGGGGGCGAGCAGTACTTC. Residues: CASSPETGGEQYF.

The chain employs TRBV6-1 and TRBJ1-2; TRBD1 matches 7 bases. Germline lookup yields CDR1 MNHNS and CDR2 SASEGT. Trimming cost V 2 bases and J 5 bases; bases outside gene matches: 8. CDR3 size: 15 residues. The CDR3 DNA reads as TGTGCCAGCAGTGAATTAGGGACAGCTCTTTATGGCTACACCTTC. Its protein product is CASSELGTALYGYTF.

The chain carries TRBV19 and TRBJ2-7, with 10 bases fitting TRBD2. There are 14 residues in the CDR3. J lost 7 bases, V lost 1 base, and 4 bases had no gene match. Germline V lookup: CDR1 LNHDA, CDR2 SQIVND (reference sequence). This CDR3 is CASSIAAGGREQYF. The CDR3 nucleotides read TGTGCCAGTAGTATAGCAGCGGGAGGGCGTGAGCAGTACTTC.

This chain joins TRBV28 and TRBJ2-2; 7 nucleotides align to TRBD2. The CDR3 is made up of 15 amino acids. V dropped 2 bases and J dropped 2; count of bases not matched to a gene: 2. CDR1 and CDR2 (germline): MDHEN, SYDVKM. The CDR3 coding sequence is TGTGCCAGCAGTTTAGCGGGAGTTAACACCGGGGAGCTGTTTTTT. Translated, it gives CASSLAGVNTGELFF.

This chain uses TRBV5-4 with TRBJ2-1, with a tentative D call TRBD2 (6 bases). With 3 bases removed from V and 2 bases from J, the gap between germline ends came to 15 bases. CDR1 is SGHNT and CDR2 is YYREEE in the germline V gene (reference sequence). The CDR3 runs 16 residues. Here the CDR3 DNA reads TGTGCCAGCAGCTCACCGGGACTCCTTACCTACAATGAGCAGTTCTTC. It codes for CASSSPGLLTYNEQFF.